Listed below are T cell receptor beta chains from one sample, sequenced in a study of the immune and genomic landscape of osteosarcoma. Using immunoSEQ multiplex PCR, the repertoire was profiled, and TCRdb retains in-frame clones only, with some absent. The sample records about 390 clones, about four fifths being singletons. Sequencing was done on a sample of metastatic tumor tissue from the lung. Source of these receptors: a middle-aged man with osteosarcoma. CDR3s include the opening cysteine and the closing phenylalanine or tryptophan. D genes are given only for firm matches. Clone size is shown for a subset of rows, as once, few, many or a class of expanded clone.

TRBJ2-3,TRBV28,.,.,CASSPPSGLTDTQYF,TGTGCCAGCTCACCTCCCAGCGGCCTCACAGATACGCAGTATTTT
TRBJ2-7,TRBV7-6,TRBD1,.,CASSYGNRGLREEQYF,TGTGCCAGCAGCTATGGGAACAGGGGGTTAAGGGAGGAGCAGTACTTC
TRBJ1-5,TRBV4-3,.,.,CASSQDARGGSNQPQHF,TGCGCCAGCAGCCAAGACGCTCGGGGAGGTAGCAATCAGCCCCAGCATTTT
TRBJ1-2,TRBV9,.,.,CASSVDGTNGYTF,TGTGCCAGCAGCGTAGACGGAACGAATGGCTACACCTTC
TRBJ2-6,TRBV6-9,.,.,CASSKGFLRQSRANVLTF,TGTGCCAGCAGTAAGGGCTTCTTACGACAAAGTCGGGCCAACGTCCTGACTTTC
TRBJ1-1,TRBV7-6,.,few,CASSGDLNTEAFF,TGTGCCAGCAGCGGGGACCTGAACACTGAAGCTTTCTTT
TRBJ1-1,TRBV6-4,.,.,CASSRTGNTEAFF,TGTGCCAGCTCTAGGACCGGGAACACTGAAGCTTTCTTT
TRBJ2-3,TRBV10-3,.,.,CAISPRGLQTDTQYF,TGTGCCATCAGTCCCCGAGGTCTGCAAACAGATACGCAGTATTTT
TRBJ1-1,TRBV19,.,.,CASSSARGVTEAFF,TGTGCCAGTAGTTCTGCCAGGGGAGTCACTGAAGCTTTCTTT
TRBJ2-7,TRBV18,TRBD2,.,CASSPPTRGDVLQQYF,TGTGCCAGCTCACCACCGACGCGGGGGGACGTCTTACAGCAGTACTTC
TRBJ1-1,TRBV27,TRBD1,.,CASSGQMNTEAFF,TGTGCCAGCTCGGGACAGATGAACACTGAAGCTTTCTTT
TRBJ2-3,TRBV7-9,TRBD1,.,CASSLNRQGRTDTQYF,TGTGCCAGCAGCTTAAATCGACAGGGTCGCACAGATACGCAGTATTTT
TRBJ1-1,TRBV19,TRBD1,.,CASSGDRGALKNTEAFF,TGTGCCAGTAGCGGGGACAGGGGGGCCCTAAAAAACACTGAAGCTTTCTTT
TRBJ2-2,TRBV4-3,TRBD1,.,CASSQDRGLTGELFF,TGCGCCAGCAGCCAAGATAGGGGGCTCACCGGGGAGCTGTTTTTT
TRBJ2-7,TRBV6-5,.,.,CASSRGNEQYF,TGTGCCAGCAGTAGGGGCAACGAGCAGTACTTC
TRBJ1-5,TRBV10-3,.,.,CAISRDPQGQPQHF,TGTGCCATCAGCCGGGATCCCCAGGGTCAGCCCCAGCATTTT
TRBJ2-3,TRBV5-6,.,.,CASRYGGARDTQYF,TGTGCCAGCAGGTATGGGGGGGCCAGAGATACGCAGTATTTT
TRBJ1-3,TRBV6-1,.,.,CASSEQSSGNTIYF,TGTGCCAGCAGTGAACAGAGCTCTGGAAACACCATATATTTT
TRBJ1-2,TRBV5-1,.,.,CASSPQGDAYGYTF,TGCGCCAGCAGCCCGCAGGGTGACGCCTATGGCTACACCTTC
TRBJ2-7,TRBV2,.,.,CASSSGTATYEQYF,TGTGCCAGCAGTTCCGGGACCGCTACCTACGAGCAGTACTTC
TRBJ2-6,TRBV27,.,few,CASSVQGANVLTF,TGTGCCAGCAGTGTACAGGGGGCCAACGTCCTGACTTTC
TRBJ1-1,TRBV4-1,.,few,CASSQVLIGGHTEAFF,TGCGCCAGCAGCCAAGTTCTGATAGGGGGGCACACTGAAGCTTTCTTT
TRBJ2-2,TRBV11-3,TRBD1,.,CASGTGFSGELFF,TGTGCCAGTGGGACAGGGTTTTCCGGGGAGCTGTTTTTT
TRBJ2-7,TRBV4-3,TRBD1,.,CASSQAGQGVYEQYF,TGCGCCAGCAGCCAAGCGGGACAGGGCGTTTACGAGCAGTACTTC
TRBJ1-1,TRBV9,.,.,CASSSTQGTEAFF,TGTGCCAGCAGCTCGACGCAGGGTACTGAAGCTTTCTTT
TRBJ2-7,TRBV6-1,.,.,CASSEGGTLSYEQYF,TGTGCCAGCAGTGAAGGGGGGACCCTATCCTACGAGCAGTACTTC
TRBJ2-5,TRBV5-4,TRBD2,.,CATTRGGLGIQETQYF,TGTGCCACCACCCGGGGAGGGCTGGGGATCCAAGAGACCCAGTACTTC
TRBJ1-5,TRBV6-1,TRBD1,.,CASSGLRDRGSNQPQHF,TGTGCCAGCAGTGGACTCCGGGACAGGGGTAGCAATCAGCCCCAGCATTTT
TRBJ1-2,TRBV6-4,.,.,CASSPQEPAIYGYTF,TGTGCCAGCAGTCCTCAGGAGCCAGCCATCTATGGCTACACCTTC
TRBJ1-2,TRBV6-1,.,.,CASRQIEPNYGYTF,TGTGCCAGCCGGCAGATCGAACCTAACTACGGCTACACCTTC
TRBJ1-5,TRBV4-2,.,.,CASSQDLTSNQPQHF,TGTGCCAGCAGCCAAGATCTCACAAGTAATCAGCCCCAGCATTTT
TRBJ1-4,TRBV5-1,.,.,CASSPRGLNEKLFF,TGCGCCAGCAGCCCCCGGGGACTTAATGAAAAACTGTTTTTT
TRBJ1-1,TRBV5-1,.,.,CASSSDPGNTEAFF,TGCGCCAGCAGCTCAGACCCAGGGAACACTGAAGCTTTCTTT
TRBJ1-4,TRBV4-3,.,.,CASSPPGGVGKLFF,TGCGCCAGCAGCCCACCGGGGGGAGTCGGAAAACTGTTTTTT
TRBJ2-1,TRBV6-5,TRBD2,.,CASSYSPGLAQNEQFF,TGTGCCAGCAGTTATTCCCCCGGACTAGCCCAAAATGAGCAGTTCTTC
TRBJ1-2,TRBV28,.,.,CASQGLRDGYTF,TGTGCCAGCCAGGGGTTACGGGATGGCTACACCTTC
TRBJ1-2,TRBV4-1,.,.,CASSQGGGPLYGYTF,TGCGCCAGCAGCCAAGGGGGGGGGCCTCTTTATGGCTACACCTTC
TRBJ2-1,TRBV10-3,.,.,CAISEPVRDGSNEQFF,TGTGCCATCAGTGAGCCCGTCAGGGACGGAAGCAATGAGCAGTTCTTC
TRBJ2-7,TRBV10-2,TRBD2,.,CASSDSGGTYEQYF,TGCGCCAGCAGTGATAGCGGGGGGACCTACGAGCAGTACTTC
TRBJ2-5,TRBV5-6,TRBD2,.,CASSGLAGAQETQYF,TGTGCCAGCAGCGGACTAGCGGGAGCTCAAGAGACCCAGTACTTC
TRBJ2-5,TRBV7-3,TRBD1,.,CASSRSDPGTGAGETQYF,TGTGCCAGCAGCCGATCCGACCCCGGGACAGGGGCCGGGGAGACCCAGTACTTC
TRBJ2-7,TRBV6-5,.,.,CASSRGNEQYF,TGTGCCAGCAGTAGGGGCAACGAGCAGTACTTC